The 13 T cell receptor beta chains in this list originate from one sample, sequenced in a study of T cells in women clearing cervical HPV infection. Here immunoSEQ multiplex PCR was the method, and the copy in TCRdb shows in-frame clones only, minus some. Its clone listing holds about 33,000 clones. Sequences were obtained from blood buffy coat. The receptors derive from a woman between 18 and 70 years old with a cervical HPV16 infection that either progressed to CIN3+ or cleared (not recorded which).

Note on this clone: The read ends 3 residues early relative to the CDR3; the germline J gene fills the gap. V and J are TRBV7-8 and TRBJ2-1; 7 bases are shared with TRBD1. Germline CDR1 reads SGHVS; CDR2 reads FQNEAQ. The CDR3 totals 14 residues. Trimming took 8 bases from V and 8 from J; bases not matched to a gene: 12. The CDR3 reads CASDPKGAKDEQFF. CDR3 DNA (partial): TGTGCCAGCGACCCAAAGGGGGCCAAGGATGAG.

In regard to this clone: The CDR3 end falls 3 residues outside the read, so it is completed with the germline J gene. The chain combines TRBV20-1 with TRBJ1-2; 7 bases line up with TRBD1. Germline V gene lookup returns CDR1 DFQATT and CDR2 SNEGSKA (reference sequence). This CDR3 has 13 residues. V shed 3 bases, J shed 6 bases, and the junction held 7 bases outside the gene matches. CDR3 in amino acids: CSASPGTDNGYTF. Incomplete CDR3 DNA: TGCAGTGCTAGTCCCGGGACAGATAATGGC.

A note on this clone: The CDR3 goes on 3 residues after the read ends, and that part is filled in from the germline J gene. V is TRBV19 and J is TRBJ1-2; D is perhaps TRBD1 (5 bases). The CDR3 sequence is 15 residues long. V was pared by 8 bases and J by 4 bases, with 20 bases between. Germline CDR1 reads LNHDA; CDR2 reads SQIVND (reference sequence). The CDR3 region is CASVAGYRGFYGYTF. The CDR3 DNA, read in part, is TGTGCCAGTGTTGCAGGGTATAGGGGATTCTATGGC.

As concerns this clone: From the germline J gene comes the end of the CDR3, since the read stops 3 residues before it. This chain joins TRBV5-6 and TRBJ2-1; 9 nucleotides align to TRBD2. Looked up from germline, CDR1 is SGHDT and CDR2 is YYEEEE. CDR3 length: 15 amino acids. After removal of 0 bases from V and 2 bases from J, the junction contained 0 bases not matched to a gene. The CDR3 bases that were read are TGTGCCAGCAGCTTGGTAGCGGGGGCCTACAATGAG. Amino acid sequence: CASSLVAGAYNE. The complete CDR3 reads CASSLVAGAYNEQFF. Full variable domain (remainder filled in from reference TRBV5-6 and TRBJ2-1): DAGVTQSPTHLIKTRGQQVTLRCSPKSGHDTVSWYQQALGQGPQFIFQYYEEEERQRGNFPDRFSGHQFPNYSSELNVNALLLGDSALYLCASSLVAGAYNEQFFGPGTRLTVL.

CDR3: CASSVPLTRRRPNTEAFF. The part of the CDR3 DNA that was read is TGTGCCAGCAGTGTACCGCTCACTAGACGAAGACCTAACACTGAA. The chain uses TRBV2 and TRBJ1-1; D unclear. With the read ending 3 residues before the CDR3 end, the germline J gene is used to fill in that end. The CDR3 extends over 18 amino acids. The ends were cut back, 4 bases at V and 2 bases at J, with 23 bases in the middle. The germline V gene has CDR1 SNHLY and CDR2 FYNNEI.

Concerning this clone itself: The CDR3 end falls 3 residues outside the read, so it is completed with the germline J gene. The V gene is TRBV5-6, the J gene TRBJ2-5; D is perhaps TRBD1 (6 bases). This CDR3 is 15 amino acids long. Per the germline V gene, CDR1 is SGHDT and CDR2 is YYEEEE. The V end was cut by 2 bases, the J end by 1 base, with 12 bases between. The CDR3: CASSLEEQGQETQYF. The CDR3 DNA, read in part, is TGTGCCAGCAGCTTAGAGGAACAGGGCCAAGAGACC. The whole variable domain, filled in from reference TRBV5-6 and TRBJ2-5, reads DAGVTQSPTHLIKTRGQQVTLRCSPKSGHDTVSWYQQALGQGPQFIFQYYEEEERQRGNFPDRFSGHQFPNYSSELNVNALLLGDSALYLCASSLEEQGQETQYFGPGTRLLVL.

Comments on this clone: The CDR3 end falls 3 residues outside the read, so it is completed with the germline J gene. The sample has other DNA sequences that encode this CDR3 too. The V gene is TRBV7-9, the J gene TRBJ1-1; TRBD1 matches 10 bases. From germline, CDR1 is SEHNR and CDR2 FQNEAQ (reference sequence). The length of the CDR3 is 15 residues. Trimming took 5 bases from V and 4 from J; bases not matched to a gene: 7. The part of the CDR3 DNA that was read is TGTGCCAGCAGCCCCAGACAGGGGGCAGTCACTGAA. Translating gives CASSPRQGAVTE. The whole CDR3 is CASSPRQGAVTEAFF.

Details on this clone: The read ends 3 residues early relative to the CDR3; the germline J gene fills the gap. V and J are TRBV20-1 and TRBJ2-3; TRBD2 agrees at 8 bases. Germline CDR1 reads DFQATT; CDR2 reads SNEGSKA (reference sequence). V shed 5 bases, J shed 1 base, and the junction held 11 bases outside the gene matches. The CDR3 extends over 16 amino acids. CDR3 DNA (partial): TGCAGTGCTCCTCACGGTCGGCGGGGGGGCACAGATACG. It is translated as CSAPHGRRGGTDT. The full CDR3 protein is CSAPHGRRGGTDTQYF.

Partial CDR3 DNA: TGTGCCAGCAGCTTAGATAATATCCAGGGTCAGCCC. Its protein product is CASSLDNIQGQP. The CDR3 reads in full as CASSLDNIQGQPQHF. The chain carries TRBV7-9 and TRBJ1-5; TRBD1 might be the D (5 bases). Read sequence stops 3 residues before the CDR3 end, and the germline J gene provides the missing end. Trimming took 1 base from V and 6 from J, leaving 13 bases between them. CDR3 length equals 15 residues. The germline CDR1 and CDR2 sequences are SEHNR and FQNEAQ (reference sequence).

CDR3 sequence: CASSLTGGNMDEQFF. Partial CDR3 DNA: TGTGCCAGCAGCTTGACAGGGGGCAATATGGATGAG. The gene calls are TRBV7-3 and TRBJ2-1; 10 nucleotides line up with TRBD1. With the read ending 3 residues before the CDR3 end, the germline J gene is used to fill in that end. This CDR3 spans 15 amino acids. J lost 8 bases, V lost 3 bases, and 7 bases had no gene match. CDR1 is SGHTA and CDR2 is FQGTGA in the germline V gene.

As concerns this clone: The missing CDR3 end, 3 residues past where the read stops, is filled in from the germline J gene. This chain joins TRBV7-3 and TRBJ2-3; 8 bases fit TRBD2. CDR3 length: 15 residues. The trim removed 3 bases at V and 1 base at J, leaving 3 bases unmatched. Germline V gene data show CDR1 as SGHTA and CDR2 as FQGTGA. Here the CDR3 reads CASSFYGGGTDTQYF. The CDR3 DNA, read in part, is TGTGCCAGCAGCTTTTACGGGGGGGGCACAGATACG.

Notes on this clone: The CDR3 goes on 3 residues after the read ends, and that part is filled in from the germline J gene. The chain links TRBV28 to TRBJ2-7; D may be TRBD1 (6 bases). Germline assignment: CDR1 MDHEN and CDR2 SYDVKM. V lost 2 bases, J lost 2 bases, and 10 bases lay in between. CDR3 length: 14 amino acids. The part of the CDR3 DNA that was read is TGTGCCAGCAGTTTACCAGGGGTAACCTACGAG. It encodes CASSLPGVTYE. The complete CDR3 reads CASSLPGVTYEQYF. The variable domain in full, with the rest retrieved from reference TRBV28 and TRBJ2-7, is DVKVTQSSRYLVKRTGEKVFLECVQDMDHENMFWYRQDPGLGLRLIYFSYDVKMKEKGDIPEGYSVSREKKERFSLILESASTNQTSMYLCASSLPGVTYEQYFGPGTRLTVT.

For this clone: The read gets to within 3 residues of the CDR3 end, and the germline J gene fills in the rest. The chain has TRBV6-2 or TRBV6-3 and TRBJ2-1, with D perhaps TRBD1 (5 bases). Trimming pared 6 bases from V and 5 bases from J, leaving 8 bases between. Germline V gives CDR1 MNHEY, CDR2 SVGEGT. The CDR3 has 12 residues. The CDR3 bases that were read are TGTGCCAGCAGGGGGCCGAACAATGAG. It translates to CASRGPNNE. The entire CDR3 sequence reads CASRGPNNEQFF.